This T cell receptor (beta chain) was identified in a study of shared clonotypes between healthy human individuals. Per germline, CDR1 MNHEY and CDR2 SVGAGI. V gave up 6 bases and J gave up 6 bases; unmatched junction bases: 4. The CDR3 loop spans 12 amino acids. The donor cohort consisted entirely of Caucasian adults residing in Nashville, Tennessee. TCRdb's table, derived via immunoSEQ multiplex PCR, lists solely in-frame clones and lacks some. There are some 1,400,000 clones in the sample; around 97% occur only once, and over 1% lies in the top ten. The TCR was taken from a man aged 30 to 39 in good health. The chain is built from TRBV6-5 and TRBJ2-7; TRBD1 aligns across 8 bases. Sequenced input: naive CD4+ T cells sorted from blood. Regarding subset: CD45RA+ positively selected. The CDR3 coding sequence is TGTGCCAGCAGCCACAGGGGGATCGAGCAGTACTTC. Protein sequence: CASSHRGIEQYF.